These 31 T cell receptor beta chains were sequenced from one sample in a study of blood T cells in healthy people across ages. Primers used in a second PCR of about 6 to 11 cycles were a sample-barcoded 5' primer and a J-beta primer mix. TCRdb re-called the 5' RACE reads with MiXCR, one entry per CDR3 protein. The sample has roughly 1.4 million distinct CDR3 sequences; approximately 59% are singletons. Material: blood. The source is a man younger than 35 in good health.

This clonotype appeared a single time. This chain joins TRBV24-1 and TRBJ1-5; a weak D match, TRBD1 (5 bases). V was pared by 10 bases and J by 4 bases, with 10 bases between. The CDR3 loop spans 12 amino acids. The V gene's germline CDR1 is KGHDR and CDR2 SFDVKD. As DNA, the CDR3 is TGTGCCACGGGGCAGGGAAATCAGCCCCAGCATTTT. Translating gives CATGQGNQPQHF.

On this clonotype itself: A read error may account for a junction end that differs from germline. The chain employs TRBV4-1 and TRBJ2-1, with D maybe TRBD1 (5 bases). The CDR3 runs 11 residues. CDR1 and CDR2 (germline): MGHRA, YSYEKL. Written as DNA, the CDR3 is TGCGCCAGCACAACAGGCAATGGGCAGTTCTTC. Encoded protein: CASTTGNGQFF.

The chain recombines TRBV5-1 with TRBJ1-2; D remains unclear. V lost 4 bases, J lost 2 bases, and 21 bases lay in between. Germline CDR1 reads SGHRS; CDR2 reads YFSETQ. This CDR3 contains 17 residues. CDR3 loop: CASSPRFLGSGNYGYTF. The CDR3 DNA follows: TGCGCCAGCAGCCCCAGGTTCCTAGGTTCCGGGAACTATGGCTACACCTTC.

This clonotype was recorded once. The CDR3 nucleotides read TGTGCCACCAATAGCGGGAGCTACAATGAGCAGTTCTTC. This encodes CATNSGSYNEQFF. The chain is built from TRBV15 and TRBJ2-1, with TRBD2 matching 9 bases. V trimming: 7 bases; J trimming: 3 bases; junction bases outside the gene matches: 1. Germline CDR1 and CDR2: LNHNV and YYDKDF (reference sequence). The CDR3 is 13 residues long.

The chain couples TRBV6-5 to TRBJ1-2; D call uncertain. Looked up from germline, CDR1 is MNHEY and CDR2 is SVGAGI. Trimming left V 2 bases short and J 3 bases short, with 7 bases between. The CDR3 has 13 residues. The CDR3 nucleotides are TGTGCCAGCAGTTACAGGGTTTACTATGGCTACACCTTC. Translation: CASSYRVYYGYTF.

The chain carries TRBV6-5 and TRBJ2-3, with D possibly matching TRBD2 (5 bases). Germline V gives CDR1 MNHEY, CDR2 SVGAGI. Deletions cut 4 bases from V and 0 bases from J, with 8 bases between. The CDR3 length is 14 residues. This CDR3 reads CASSSRTSTDTQYF. The DNA of the CDR3 is TGTGCCAGCAGTTCCCGGACTAGCACAGATACGCAGTATTTT.

This clonotype has just a few counts. The CDR3 loop is CASSLDFGGTYNEQFF. The CDR3 DNA sequence: TGTGCCAGCAGCTTAGATTTCGGGGGCACCTACAATGAGCAGTTCTTC. The rearrangement uses TRBV7-9 and TRBJ2-1; D is possibly TRBD1 or TRBD2 (6 bases each). CDR1 and CDR2 from the germline V gene are SEHNR and FQNEAQ (reference sequence). The germline V and J ends were trimmed by 1 base and 2 bases, with 12 bases remaining between them. The CDR3 is 16 residues long. The complete variable domain, with remaining parts taken from reference TRBV7-9 and TRBJ2-1, reads DTGVSQNPRHKITKRGQNVTFRCDPISEHNRLYWYRQTLGQGPEFLTYFQNEAQLEKSRLLSDRFSAERPKGSFSTLEIQRTEQGDSAMYLCASSLDFGGTYNEQFFGPGTRLTVL.

Only a few counts were recorded for this clonotype. This sequence joins TRBV4-2 and TRBJ1-4, with D uncertain. Between the trimmed V and J ends, which lost 0 bases and 8 bases, there was a span of 16 bases. The germline CDR1 and CDR2 sequences are LGHNA and YNFKEQ. The length of the CDR3 is 16 residues. CDR3 DNA sequence: TGTGCCAGCAGCCAAGAAATCCACCGGGGAGGAGAAAAACTGTTTTTT. As protein: CASSQEIHRGGEKLFF.

This clonotype was recorded a few times. The rearrangement uses TRBV29-1 and TRBJ2-1; a possible D gene is TRBD1 (6 bases). Germline CDR1 is SQVTM and CDR2 is ANQGSEA. There are 14 residues in the CDR3. V was shortened by 1 base and J by 4 bases, with 11 bases between the two germline ends. The CDR3 loop is CSVEGGQIYNEQFF. The CDR3 region has the DNA TGCAGCGTTGAAGGAGGACAGATTTACAATGAGCAGTTCTTC.

The chain joins TRBV7-9 to TRBJ1-1; 8 bases align to TRBD1. The CDR3 contains 15 residues. With V trimmed by 5 bases and J by 2 bases, 7 bases remained unmatched. Germline CDR1 SEHNR, CDR2 FQNEAQ (reference sequence). The CDR3 protein is CASSNPRGPNTEAFF. For the CDR3, the DNA is TGTGCCAGCAGCAACCCCAGGGGGCCCAACACTGAAGCTTTCTTT.

This chain links TRBV4-1 with TRBJ1-5; D gene unclear. There are 16 residues in the CDR3. Trimming stripped 1 base from V and 2 bases from J, with 12 bases between. CDR1 is MGHRA, CDR2 YSYEKL, per germline. CDR3 region: CASSQVEFQGNQPQHF. The DNA for the CDR3 is TGCGCCAGCAGCCAAGTTGAGTTTCAGGGCAATCAGCCCCAGCATTTT.

The chain carries TRBV6-5 and TRBJ1-6; D is unclear. The germline CDR1 and CDR2 sequences are MNHEY and SVGAGI. The CDR3 contains 18 residues. V gave up 2 bases and J gave up 2 bases, with 16 bases separating them. CDR3 nucleotides: TGTGCCAGCAGTTACCACGAGTTTGGGGTTACCTATAATTCACCCCTCCACTTT. This codes for CASSYHEFGVTYNSPLHF.

The genes are TRBV4-3 and TRBJ2-1, with TRBD2 matching over 7 bases. TRBJ2-7 explains the end of the DNA better; the J call may be wrong. CDR1 and CDR2 from the germline V gene are LGHNA and YSLEER. The CDR3 has 16 amino acids. In DNA form, the CDR3 reads TGCGCCAGCAGCCAAGGGGGACTACATGGGGCCAGTGAGCAGTACTTC. It codes for CASSQGGLHGASEQYF.

The J gene is TRBJ2-7, the V gene TRBV6-1; D is undetermined. Germline CDR1 MNHNS, CDR2 SASEGT. V was cut by 8 bases and J by 3 bases, with 20 bases left in between. The CDR3 is 15 residues long. CDR3 in amino acids: CASRSADGNYYEQYF. As DNA, the CDR3 is TGTGCCAGCCGGTCGGCCGACGGAAACTACTACGAGCAGTACTTC.

This clonotype came up a few times. The CDR3 DNA follows: TGTGCCAGCAGTTTAGTAAGTCATCAGCCCCAGCATTTT. Its translation is CASSLVSHQPQHF. The gene calls are TRBV12-3 or TRBV12-4 and TRBJ1-5; D unresolved. The germline V and J ends were trimmed by 1 base and 5 bases, with 6 bases remaining between them. The CDR3 is 13 residues long.

The genes are TRBV27 and TRBJ1-2; D remains ambiguous. The germline CDR1 and CDR2 sequences are MNHEY and SMNVEV (reference sequence). V gave up 6 bases and J gave up 0 bases, with 5 bases separating them. CDR3 length equals 12 residues. The CDR3 nucleotides read TGTGCCAGCAGGCACGCTAACTATGGCTACACCTTC. It specifies CASRHANYGYTF.

The CDR3 DNA reads as TGTGCCAGCAGCGCCGTGGGGACCACCGACGAGCAGTACTTC. This translates into CASSAVGTTDEQYF. The rearrangement uses TRBV7-9 and TRBJ2-7; D may correspond to TRBD1 or TRBD2 (5 bases each). CDR3 size: 14 residues. Germline loops: CDR1 SEHNR, CDR2 FQNEAQ (reference sequence). Trimming took off 5 bases at V and 5 bases at J, with 16 bases between the two ends.

The chain links TRBV4-3 to TRBJ2-7; TRBD1 agrees at 9 bases. CDR1 LGHNA and CDR2 YSLEER come from the germline V gene. There are 15 residues in the CDR3. The trim removed 0 bases at V and 3 bases at J, leaving 3 bases unmatched. DNA for the CDR3: TGCGCCAGCAGCCAAGATTCGGGACAGGGCTACGAGCAGTACTTC. Translating gives CASSQDSGQGYEQYF.

J is TRBJ2-4 and V is TRBV2; D possibly corresponds to TRBD2 (5 bases). CDR3 length equals 14 residues. V was cut by 5 bases and J by 2 bases, with 10 bases left in between. Per germline, CDR1 SNHLY and CDR2 FYNNEI. CDR3 loop: CASSTGVTKNIQYF. The CDR3 nucleotides read TGTGCCAGCAGTACCGGGGTAACCAAAAACATTCAGTACTTC.

This clonotype was picked up a small number of times. V is TRBV12-3 or TRBV12-4 and J is TRBJ2-5; the D gene is possibly TRBD2 (7 bases). This CDR3 is built from 15 residues. The V end was cut by 5 bases, the J end by 2 bases, with 15 bases between. The DNA of the CDR3 is TGTGCCAGCAGTGGACAGCGGGACCAACAAGAGACCCAGTACTTC. Encoded protein: CASSGQRDQQETQYF.

This sequence joins TRBV6-2 or TRBV6-3 and TRBJ1-2; possible D gene TRBD1, 5 bases. The CDR3 is 13 amino acids. The V gene lost 8 bases and the J gene lost 8 bases, with 18 bases spanning the gap. Germline-derived CDR1 and CDR2 are MNHEY and SVGEGT. CDR3 amino acids: CASSGLLYAGYTF. The CDR3 DNA reads as TGTGCCAGCTCGGGACTCCTCTATGCAGGCTACACCTTC.

Concerning this clonotype itself: This clone may be a read error of a much larger clone one base away. This rearrangement joins TRBV7-6 to TRBJ1-4; TRBD1 is a possible D gene (6 bases). The CDR3 runs to 15 residues. Germline loops: CDR1 SGHVS, CDR2 FNYEAQ. This chain's CDR3 is CVSSPRGGGAEKLFF. In DNA, the CDR3 is TGTGTCAGCAGCCCTCGGGGTGGGGGCGCGGAAAAACTGTTTTTT.

This clonotype was detected only a few times. This chain connects TRBV28 to TRBJ2-4; 9 bases are shared with TRBD2. Germline V CDR1 and CDR2: MDHEN, SYDVKM. This CDR3 is 16 amino acids long. Trimming at V came to 7 bases and at J to 7 bases, leaving 14 bases not matched to a gene. The CDR3 DNA reads as TGTGCCAGCAAAAAACACGCGGGGGGGCGAGGGAACATTCAGTACTTC. Translation gives CASKKHAGGRGNIQYF.

This clonotype has more than one count but fewer than ten. Written as DNA, the CDR3 is TGTGCCAGCAGCCTTACGTACCAAGAGACCCAGTACTTC. Its protein is CASSLTYQETQYF. The chain employs TRBV12-3 or TRBV12-4 and TRBJ2-5; D is uncertain. This CDR3 has 13 residues. The germline V and J ends were trimmed by 6 bases and 0 bases, with 8 bases remaining between them.

The chain links TRBV20-1 to TRBJ2-7; 8 bases are shared with TRBD2. This CDR3 region has 14 residues. The V gene's germline CDR1 is DFQATT and CDR2 SNEGSKA (reference sequence). Trimming cost V 6 bases and J 1 base; bases outside gene matches: 8. Here the CDR3 reads CSALASGRSYEQYF. As DNA, the CDR3 is TGCAGTGCCCTCGCTAGCGGGCGTTCCTACGAGCAGTACTTC.

The J gene is TRBJ2-3, the V gene TRBV4-3; D is undetermined. Trimming stripped 1 base from V and 1 base from J, with 12 bases between. CDR1 is LGHNA, CDR2 YSLEER, per germline. CDR3 length: 16 amino acids. CDR3 loop: CASSQASRTGTDTQYF. DNA for the CDR3: TGCGCCAGCAGCCAAGCGTCCAGGACGGGCACAGATACGCAGTATTTT.

This clonotype occurred a few times. The chain joins TRBV7-9 to TRBJ1-2; D gene uncertain. The germline gives CDR1 SEHNR, CDR2 FQNEAQ (reference sequence). The CDR3 loop spans 14 amino acids. Trimming pared 1 base from V and 1 base from J, leaving 7 bases between. The CDR3 protein is CASSLVDVNYGYTF. Written as DNA, the CDR3 is TGTGCCAGCAGCTTAGTCGACGTTAACTATGGCTACACCTTC.

The chain combines TRBV4-1 with TRBJ2-3; D possibly corresponds to TRBD1 (5 bases). Trimming cost V 1 base and J 5 bases, with 13 bases left between them. CDR1 is MGHRA and CDR2 is YSYEKL in the germline V gene. The CDR3 contains 15 residues. The CDR3 sequence is CASSQVPRVEDTQYF. The CDR3 DNA is TGCGCCAGCAGCCAAGTCCCCAGGGTGGAAGATACGCAGTATTTT.

DNA of the CDR3: TGTGCCAGCAGAAGGTCGGGACAGTTGTACGAGCAGTACTTC. Its protein is CASRRSGQLYEQYF. The chain employs TRBV27 and TRBJ2-7; 7 nucleotides line up with TRBD1. The V segment lost 6 bases and the J segment 4 bases; nucleotides outside the gene matches: 9. CDR1 MNHEY and CDR2 SMNVEV come from the germline V gene (reference sequence). The CDR3 length is 14 residues.

The genes are TRBV7-2 and TRBJ1-2, with D perhaps TRBD1 (5 bases). Germline-derived CDR1 and CDR2 are SGHTA and FQGNSA. V was shortened by 3 bases and J by 3 bases, with 14 bases between the two germline ends. The CDR3 is 15 amino acids. DNA of the CDR3: TGTGCCAGCAGCTTCAAGGGTCAGGGAGACTATGGCTACACCTTC. It yields the protein CASSFKGQGDYGYTF.

The rearrangement uses TRBV6-4 and TRBJ2-5; D may be TRBD2 (6 bases). The J call could be wrong; TRBJ2-7 is a better fit for the DNA end. This CDR3 is built from 15 residues. Germline V gene lookup returns CDR1 MRHNA and CDR2 SNTAGT. The CDR3 DNA reads as TGTGCCAGCAGTGACTCTAGCGGCAACCTCTACGAGCAGTACTTC. Encoded protein: CASSDSSGNLYEQYF.